The present T cell receptor (beta chain) was sequenced within a study of tumor-infiltrating lymphocytes in primary liver carcinoma. Study context: Samples returned roughly 3.65 to 7.13 million productive TCRbeta reads, a yield that was similar across tissue types.

Germline V gene sequence: CDR1 SGHNT, CDR2 YENEEA. The CDR3 runs 16 residues. V lost 3 bases, J lost 3 bases, and 16 bases lay in between. Germline DNA was also extracted, and blood RNA derived from unsorted whole blood. From 450 to 600 ng total RNA, TCR beta cDNA was generated with a primer in the constant region. Three nested multiplex PCR rounds of slightly modified ARM-PCR generated TCR beta libraries. The opening two PCR rounds, around 11 cycles each, paired TRBV1-TRBV30 forward primers with a C-beta reverse primer. MiXCR, run by TCRdb on the multiplex PCR reads, gives a single entry per CDR3 protein. In the table there are a few hundred thousand distinct CDR3 sequences, almost 60% of which are singletons.

The source material was peripheral blood. This clonotype was obtained from a woman in her 30s with primary liver carcinoma and hepatitis B virus infection. The chain combines TRBV11-3 with TRBJ2-3; TRBD2 is a possible D gene (6 bases). CDR3 nucleotide sequence: TGTGCCAGCAGCTTTAGTGGGACTTGCGGGACAGATACGCAGTATTTT. Protein sequence: CASSFSGTCGTDTQYF.